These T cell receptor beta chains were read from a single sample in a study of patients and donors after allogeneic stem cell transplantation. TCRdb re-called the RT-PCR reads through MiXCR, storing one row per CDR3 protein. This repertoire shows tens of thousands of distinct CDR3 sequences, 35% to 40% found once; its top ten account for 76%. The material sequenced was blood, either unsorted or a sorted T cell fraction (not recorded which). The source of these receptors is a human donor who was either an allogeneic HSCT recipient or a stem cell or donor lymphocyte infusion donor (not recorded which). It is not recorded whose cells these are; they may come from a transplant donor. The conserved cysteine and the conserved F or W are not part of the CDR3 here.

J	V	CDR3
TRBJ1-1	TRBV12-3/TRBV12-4	ASTRTRGTEAF
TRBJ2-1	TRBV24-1	ATSDLAGGPENEQF
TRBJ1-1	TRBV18	ASSPPGEYQGAF
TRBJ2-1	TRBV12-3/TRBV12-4	ASRPSGPSFDEQF
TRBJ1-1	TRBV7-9	ASSSNTPSWDTEAF
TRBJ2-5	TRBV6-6	ASSYGWGGETQY
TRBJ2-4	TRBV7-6	ASSLIGEGAKNIQY
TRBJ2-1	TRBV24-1	ATSDPDPNEQF
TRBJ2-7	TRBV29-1	SVEDPAGGGSYEQY
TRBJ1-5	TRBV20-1	SASADRGLYSNQPQH
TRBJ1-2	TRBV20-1	SAPREGAGYT